The T cell receptor beta chain described here comes from a study of blood T cell repertoires in COVID-19. Original methodology: From reference gene primer amplification, estimates of nucleated cell counts were derived. The method was immunoSEQ multiplex PCR; TCRdb's version includes in-frame clones alone and lacks a portion of them. That table gives V, J and clone size, and the DNA gave D and trimming. The sample yields under 350,000 clones, about 89% seen once. V lost 4 bases and J lost 7, with 14 bases in between. CDR1 is SNHLY, CDR2 FYNNEI, per germline. CDR3 length: 15 residues. In Cohort 3, a recovered donor had either two negative PCRs, clearance, or symptom resolution.

This clonotype was obtained from a woman aged 40 to 50 who had recovered from COVID-19. The sample consisted of PBMCs or T cells enriched from blood (not recorded which). The V call is TRBV2, the J call TRBJ1-6; D perhaps matches TRBD1 (6 bases). The CDR3 DNA follows: TGTGCCAGCAGTGCCTCCCGGACAGAAAATTCACCCCTCCACTTT. It encodes CASSASRTENSPLHF.